These T cell receptor beta chains were read from a single sample in a study of breast tumors, draining lymph nodes, adjacent tissues. TCRdb reanalysed the multiplex PCR reads using MiXCR and keeps one entry per CDR3 protein. The sample has roughly 130,000 distinct CDR3 sequences; about 20% are singletons. The sequenced sample consisted of axillary lymph node tissue. The receptors here all came from a female donor with breast cancer. Some clones in this sample may be carry-over from other donors' samples. The CDR3 runs from the conserved cysteine through the conserved F or W. D genes are given only for firm matches. Expanded clones get a size class; other rows say once, few or many, or leave the size out.

J gene | D gene | V gene | clone size | CDR3 DNA | CDR3 protein
TRBJ1-1 | . | TRBV6-5 | . | TGTGCCAGCAGTCAGACTCGGCCCGCCCGAGGCACTGAAGCTTTCTTT | CASSQTRPARGTEAFF
TRBJ2-7 | . | TRBV24-1 | many | TGTGCCACCAGTGATTCCTGGACACCCGAGCAGTACTTC | CATSDSWTPEQYF
TRBJ1-6 | TRBD1 | TRBV27 | many | TGTGCCAGCAGTTTATGGACAGGGACAAATTCACCCCTCCACTTT | CASSLWTGTNSPLHF
TRBJ2-7 | . | TRBV18 | . | TGTGCCAGCTCACCAGGGCAGAGCTCCTACGGGCAGTACTTC | CASSPGQSSYGQYF
TRBJ2-7 | TRBD2 | TRBV7-2 | many | TGTGCCAGCAGCCCCCGGGGGGGCCCAGGGGAGCAGTACTTC | CASSPRGGPGEQYF
TRBJ2-2 | TRBD2 | TRBV7-3 | many | TGTGCCAGCAGCTTAGGTCCCCCGGGAGGGACCGGGGAGCTGTTTTTT | CASSLGPPGGTGELFF
TRBJ1-2 | . | TRBV2 | many | TGTGCCAGCAGTGAAGGTATCCGATATGGCTACACCTTC | CASSEGIRYGYTF
TRBJ1-2 | . | TRBV28 | . | TGTGCCAGCAGTGACCGAGGATGGGGCTACACCTTC | CASSDRGWGYTF
TRBJ2-2 | TRBD2 | TRBV24-1 | few | TGTGCCACCAGTGACCCCTCGGGGGAGGGCACCGGGGAGCTGTTTTTT | CATSDPSGEGTGELFF
TRBJ2-7 | TRBD2 | TRBV28 | many | TGTGCCAGCGCCTCGGGGGGGGGCTACTACGAGCAGTACTTC | CASASGGGYYEQYF
TRBJ1-3 | . | TRBV29-1 | many | TGCAGCGGGATACAGGGAAGTGGAAACACCATATATTTT | CSGIQGSGNTIYF
TRBJ2-5 | TRBD2 | TRBV10-3 | many | TGTGCCATCAGTGACCCGGGACTAGCGGGGGGAAAAGTGACCCAGTACTTC | CAISDPGLAGGKVTQYF
TRBJ2-1 | TRBD2 | TRBV9 | many | TGTGCCAGCAGCGGGGGGACTAGCGGGAGGGACCATGAGCAGTTCTTC | CASSGGTSGRDHEQFF
TRBJ2-5 | TRBD1 | TRBV19 | many | TGTGCCAGTAGTCCAAACGTCGGACAGGGCAAAGAGACCCAGTACTTC | CASSPNVGQGKETQYF
TRBJ2-1 | . | TRBV18 | few | TGTGCCAGCTCACCGACAACCACACAGGGCGAGCAGTTCTTC | CASSPTTTQGEQFF